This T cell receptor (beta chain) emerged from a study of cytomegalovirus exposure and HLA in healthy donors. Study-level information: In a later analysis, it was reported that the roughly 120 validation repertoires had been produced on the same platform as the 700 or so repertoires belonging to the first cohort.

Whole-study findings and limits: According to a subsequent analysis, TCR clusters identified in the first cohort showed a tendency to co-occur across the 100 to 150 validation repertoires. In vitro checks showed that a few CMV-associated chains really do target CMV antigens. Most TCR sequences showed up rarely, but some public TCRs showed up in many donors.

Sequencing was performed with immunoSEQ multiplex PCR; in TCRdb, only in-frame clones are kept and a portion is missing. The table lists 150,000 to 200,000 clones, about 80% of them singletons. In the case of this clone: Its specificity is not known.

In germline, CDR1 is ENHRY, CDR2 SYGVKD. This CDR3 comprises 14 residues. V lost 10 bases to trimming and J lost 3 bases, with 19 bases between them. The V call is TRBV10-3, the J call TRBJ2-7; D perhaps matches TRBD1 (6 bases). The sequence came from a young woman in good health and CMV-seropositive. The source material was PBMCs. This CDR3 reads CATTGLGRIYEQYF. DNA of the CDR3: TGTGCCACTACAGGGTTGGGGCGGATCTACGAGCAGTACTTC.